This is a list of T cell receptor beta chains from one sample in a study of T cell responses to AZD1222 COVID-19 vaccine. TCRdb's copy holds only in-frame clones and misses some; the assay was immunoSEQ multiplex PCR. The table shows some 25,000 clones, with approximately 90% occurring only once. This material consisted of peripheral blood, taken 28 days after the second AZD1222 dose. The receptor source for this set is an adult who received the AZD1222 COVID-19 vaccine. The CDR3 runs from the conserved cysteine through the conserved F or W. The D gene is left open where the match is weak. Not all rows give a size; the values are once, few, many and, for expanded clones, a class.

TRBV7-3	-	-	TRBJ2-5	TGTGCCAGCTCAGGGGTAGCGGGAGAGACCCAGTACTTC	CASSGVAGETQYF
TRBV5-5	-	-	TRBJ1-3	TGTGCCAGCACCCTAGGGTGGTCCTCTGGAAACACCATATATTTT	CASTLGWSSGNTIYF
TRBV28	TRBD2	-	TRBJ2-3	TGTGCCAGCAGTTATCTGACTAGCGGGGTCTATGGCACAGATACGCAGTATTTT	CASSYLTSGVYGTDTQYF
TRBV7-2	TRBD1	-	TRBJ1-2	TGTGCCAGCAGCCAAGGGACAGCTAACTATGGCTACACCTTC	CASSQGTANYGYTF
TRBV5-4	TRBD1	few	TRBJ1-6	TGTGCCAGCAGCTTGGGGGACAGGGTTGGCAATTCACCCCTCCACTTT	CASSLGDRVGNSPLHF
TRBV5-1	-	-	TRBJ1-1	TGCGCCAGCAGCTTTATACAAACTGGGGAGGCTGAAGCTTTCTTT	CASSFIQTGEAEAFF
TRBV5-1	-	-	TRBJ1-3	TGCGCCAGCAGCCCAACAGGGTCCGGACCCCCTGGAAACACCATATATTTT	CASSPTGSGPPGNTIYF
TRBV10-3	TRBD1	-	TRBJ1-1	TGTGCCATAGACCCCGGGACAGGCTCCGCTGAAGCTTTCTTT	CAIDPGTGSAEAFF
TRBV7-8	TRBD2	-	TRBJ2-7	TGTGCCAGCAGCTTAGGGGTAGCGGGGGGCCTCAGCTCCTACGAGCAGTACTTC	CASSLGVAGGLSSYEQYF
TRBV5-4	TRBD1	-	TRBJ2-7	TGTGCCAGCAGCTTGGCCGGACAGGGGGCGCAAGAGCAGTACTTC	CASSLAGQGAQEQYF
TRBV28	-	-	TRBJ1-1	TGTGCCAGCAGCCTGTTATTGGGGACTGAAGCTTTCTTT	CASSLLLGTEAFF
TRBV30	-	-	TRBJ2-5	TGTGCCTGGAGTGGAGGGGGAGCCAAACAAGAGACCCAGTACTTC	CAWSGGGAKQETQYF
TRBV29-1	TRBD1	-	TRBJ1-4	TGCAGCGCTTCGGACAGGGGAATTGGAAAACTGTTTTTT	CSASDRGIGKLFF
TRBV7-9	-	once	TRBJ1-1	TGTGCCAGCAGCTTAGTCGTAAACAGGAGGCTCCCTTTAACTGAAGCTTTCTTT	CASSLVVNRRLPLTEAFF
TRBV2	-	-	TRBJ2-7	TGTGCCAGCAGTCCCCTTGGGACGGTATCCTACGAGCAGTACTTC	CASSPLGTVSYEQYF
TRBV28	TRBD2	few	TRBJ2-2	TGTGCCAGCAGACGCGGGGGGCGCCGGGCCGGGGAGCTGTTTTTT	CASRRGGRRAGELFF
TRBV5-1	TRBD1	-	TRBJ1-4	TGCGCCAGCAGCGACTCCCCGGGACAGGCTAATGAAAAACTGTTTTTT	CASSDSPGQANEKLFF
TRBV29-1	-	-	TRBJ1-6	TGCAGCGCCCGACTAGATAATTCACCCCTCCACTTT	CSARLDNSPLHF
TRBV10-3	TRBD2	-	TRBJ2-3	TGTGCCAACAAACCTAGCGGGAGCACAGATACGCAGTATTTT	CANKPSGSTDTQYF
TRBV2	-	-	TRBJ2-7	TGTGCCAGCAGTGACAGGGTGCCAGGGGGGGAGCAGTACTTC	CASSDRVPGGEQYF
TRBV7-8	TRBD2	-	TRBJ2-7	TGTGCGGGCCAGGGAGGGGCCGAGCAGTACTTC	CAGQGGAEQYF
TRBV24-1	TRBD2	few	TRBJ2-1	TGTGCCACCAGTGACCGGGTGCTAGCGGGGAACTACAATGAGCAGTTCTTC	CATSDRVLAGNYNEQFF
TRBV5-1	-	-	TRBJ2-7	TGCGCCAGCGCCCCAAGCGGGCATAGCTCCTACGAGCAGTACTTC	CASAPSGHSSYEQYF
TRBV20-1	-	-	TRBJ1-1	TGCAGTGCTAGTCGTCGGGGGGTCGAAGCTTTCTTT	CSASRRGVEAFF
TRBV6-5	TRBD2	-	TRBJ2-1	TGTGCCAGCAGTTCCCGGACTAGCGGAGAATGGGATGAGCAGTTCTTC	CASSSRTSGEWDEQFF
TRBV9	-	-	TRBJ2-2	TGTGCCAGCAGAGCCGGGACATCGAACACCGGGGAGCTGTTTTTT	CASRAGTSNTGELFF
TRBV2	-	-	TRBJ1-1	TGTGCCAGCAGCCAACAGGGGAACACTGAAGCTTTCTTT	CASSQQGNTEAFF
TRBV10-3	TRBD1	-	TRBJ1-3	TGTGCCATCAGACAGGGGAAGGCTGGAAACACCATATATTTT	CAIRQGKAGNTIYF
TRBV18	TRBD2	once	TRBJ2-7	TGTGCCAGCTCACCACCAGGTACTAGCGGGAGGGCCGCCTACGAGCAGTACTTC	CASSPPGTSGRAAYEQYF
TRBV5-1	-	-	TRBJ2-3	TGCGCCAGCAGCGAGGGTACTCATAGGAACACAGATACGCAGTATTTT	CASSEGTHRNTDTQYF
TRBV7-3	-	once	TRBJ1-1	TGTGCCAGCAGCTTAAACCTCCGGTACACTGAAGCTTTCTTT	CASSLNLRYTEAFF